The 13 T cell receptor beta chains below all came from one sample that was sequenced in a study of blood T cell repertoires in COVID-19. The table came from immunoSEQ multiplex PCR; TCRdb's copy has only in-frame clones and leaves some out. This sample has under 250,000 clones, with 75% to 85% found just once. The sample comprised peripheral blood. These receptors were collected from a man aged 50 to 60 with COVID-19, enrolled during active disease.

The chain is built from TRBV2 and TRBJ1-6; D is uncertain. Per germline, CDR1 SNHLY and CDR2 FYNNEI. The CDR3 length is 13 residues. V was clipped by 6 bases and J by 4 bases, with 7 bases between them. The CDR3 reads CASRYGYNSPLHF. As DNA, the CDR3 is TGTGCCAGCAGGTACGGGTATAATTCACCCCTCCACTTT.

The J gene is TRBJ2-1, the V gene TRBV19; 9 nucleotides align to TRBD2. Trimming at V came to 7 bases and at J to 0 bases, leaving 4 bases not matched to a gene. From germline, CDR1 is LNHDA and CDR2 SQIVND (reference sequence). CDR3 length: 15 amino acids. CDR3 residues: CASIKAGGSYNEQFF. The CDR3 bases are TGTGCCAGTATCAAAGCGGGGGGCTCCTACAATGAGCAGTTCTTC.

In its sample, this clone was seen a few times. Here the CDR3 DNA reads TGTGCCGCCCGACAGGACTTGAACACTGAAGCTTTCTTT. It is translated as CAARQDLNTEAFF. The chain links TRBV10-3 to TRBJ1-1; D possibly corresponds to TRBD1 (6 bases). Germline V gene sequence: CDR1 ENHRY, CDR2 SYGVKD. V gave up 11 bases and J gave up 0 bases, with 13 bases separating them. This CDR3 comprises 13 residues.

The CDR3 region has the DNA TGTGCCAGTTTAGGACTAAGCAATGAGCAGTTCTTC. Amino acid sequence: CASLGLSNEQFF. V is TRBV19 and J is TRBJ2-1; maybe TRBD2 (6 bases). V lost 8 bases, J lost 6 bases, and 11 bases lay in between. CDR1 and CDR2 (germline): LNHDA, SQIVND (reference sequence). This CDR3 is built from 12 residues.

The rearrangement links TRBV20-1 to TRBJ2-1; no clear D. V was trimmed by 6 bases and J by 6 bases, leaving 9 bases between them. CDR1 is DFQATT, CDR2 SNEGSKA, per germline (reference sequence). The CDR3 is 11 residues long. In DNA, the CDR3 is TGCAGTGCGTCACACAGCAATGAGCAGTTCTTC. This gives the protein CSASHSNEQFF.

The chain links TRBV5-1 to TRBJ2-1; 7 positions match TRBD2. V shed 0 bases and J 7 bases; nucleotides not matched to a gene: 10. The CDR3 totals 16 residues. The germline V gene encodes CDR1 SGHRS and CDR2 YFSETQ. The CDR3 here is CASSLGGLPGGNEQFF. The CDR3 bases are TGCGCCAGCAGCTTGGGGGGACTCCCCGGGGGGAATGAGCAGTTCTTC.

This clone has a handful of counts. The chain is built from TRBV5-4 and TRBJ1-2; perhaps TRBD1 as D (6 bases). The CDR3 contains 14 residues. V was pared by 5 bases and J by 7 bases, with 18 bases between. Germline V gene data show CDR1 as SGHNT and CDR2 as YYREEE (reference sequence). CDR3 protein: CASSYATGWGGYTF. The CDR3 DNA reads as TGTGCCAGCAGTTATGCAACAGGGTGGGGTGGCTACACCTTC.

This clone was observed a few times. The CDR3 loop is CASSLHRGTVEAFF. CDR3 nucleotides: TGTGCCAGCAGCTTACACAGGGGCACGGTTGAAGCTTTCTTT. V and J are TRBV13 and TRBJ1-1, with 7 positions matching TRBD1. This CDR3 is 14 amino acids long. Trimming removed 2 bases from V and 7 bases from J; junction bases left unmatched: 7. CDR1 and CDR2 (germline): PRHDT, FYEKMQ (reference sequence).

The CDR3 DNA is TGTGCCAGCAGCCGGGACAGGAATACCTACGAGCAGTACTTC. Translated, it gives CASSRDRNTYEQYF. V usage is TRBV3-1 (or the pseudogene TRBV3-2) and J usage is TRBJ2-7, with 8 positions matching TRBD1. Germline V lookup: CDR1 LGHDT, CDR2 YNNKEL (reference sequence). The CDR3 extends over 14 amino acids. The trim removed 4 bases at V and 2 bases at J, leaving 4 bases unmatched.

This chain links TRBV2 with TRBJ2-7, with D possibly being TRBD2 (6 bases). This CDR3 region has 14 residues. V was shortened by 6 bases and J by 1 base, with 13 bases between the two germline ends. In germline, CDR1 is SNHLY, CDR2 FYNNEI. DNA of the CDR3: TGTGCCAGCAGACCCGTTGGGGGGTCCTACGAGCAGTACTTC. Residues: CASRPVGGSYEQYF.

This clone has a single count. The chain combines TRBV14 with TRBJ1-5; 8 bases match TRBD1. The CDR3 contains 18 residues. From germline, CDR1 is SGHDN and CDR2 FVKESK. J lost 4 bases, V lost 2 bases, and 13 bases had no gene match. CDR3 DNA: TGTGCCAGCAGCCAACTCAGACAGGGGAAAGGGGTGAATCAGCCCCAGCATTTT. Protein product: CASSQLRQGKGVNQPQHF.

V and J are TRBV3-1 (or the pseudogene TRBV3-2) and TRBJ1-2, with D perhaps TRBD1 (6 bases). CDR3 size: 14 residues. Germline V gene lookup returns CDR1 LGHDT and CDR2 YNNKEL (reference sequence). Trimming took 3 bases from V and 2 from J, leaving 10 bases between them. CDR3 in amino acids: CASSHGQLNYGYTF. The CDR3 coding sequence is TGTGCCAGCAGCCACGGACAGCTAAACTATGGCTACACCTTC.

As DNA, the CDR3 is TGTGCCAGCAGCCAAGGGGCAGGGGAGCGCTACGAGCAGTACTTC. It translates to CASSQGAGERYEQYF. This chain connects TRBV3-1 (or the pseudogene TRBV3-2) to TRBJ2-7; the D gene is possibly TRBD1 (6 bases). The CDR3 totals 15 residues. Trimming shortened V by 1 base and J by 3 bases, and 13 bases separated the two germline ends. Germline V CDR1 and CDR2: LGHDT, YNNKEL (reference sequence).